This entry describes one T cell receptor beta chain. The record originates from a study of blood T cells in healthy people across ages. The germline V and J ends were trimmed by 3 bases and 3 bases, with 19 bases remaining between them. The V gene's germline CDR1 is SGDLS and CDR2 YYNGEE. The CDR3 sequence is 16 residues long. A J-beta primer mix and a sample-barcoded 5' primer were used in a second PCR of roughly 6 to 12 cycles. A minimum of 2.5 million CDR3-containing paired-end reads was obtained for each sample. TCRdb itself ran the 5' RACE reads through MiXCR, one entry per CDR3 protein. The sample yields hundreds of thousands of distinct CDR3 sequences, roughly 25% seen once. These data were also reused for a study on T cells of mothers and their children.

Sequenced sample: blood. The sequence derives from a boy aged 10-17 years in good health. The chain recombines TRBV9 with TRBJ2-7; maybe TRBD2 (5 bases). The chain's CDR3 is CASSAEDSLFIYEQYF. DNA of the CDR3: TGTGCCAGCAGCGCTGAGGACTCTCTGTTTATCTACGAGCAGTACTTC.